This is a list of T cell receptor beta chains from one sample in a study of immune evolution from preneoplasia to lung adenocarcinoma. Assay: immunoSEQ multiplex PCR; the TCRdb copy retains only in-frame clones and omits some. The sample holds some 15,000 clones; less than 90% are singletons and the top ten take 2.5% to 3%. The sequenced sample consisted of FFPE invasive lung adenocarcinoma tissue. These receptors came from a person in their 70s with invasive lung adenocarcinoma. Both conserved end residues are part of each CDR3. Each record gives: clone size, D gene, J gene, V gene, CDR3 protein, CDR3 DNA. The D gene is left open where the match is weak. The listing skips clone size in some rows; elsewhere it reads once, few, many or a size class.

. | . | TRBJ1-1 | TRBV7-9 | CASSPPVGSEAFF | TGTGCCAGCAGCCCGCCCGTGGGGTCCGAAGCTTTCTTT
. | . | TRBJ2-7 | TRBV6-1 | CASSARVGVVYEQYF | TGTGCCAGCAGTGCGAGGGTGGGAGTAGTCTACGAGCAGTACTTC
. | . | TRBJ1-1 | TRBV7-9 | CASSLTANTEAFF | TGTGCCAGCAGCTTGACGGCGAACACTGAAGCTTTCTTT
. | . | TRBJ2-6 | TRBV7-9 | CASSLWGTPTSGANVLTF | TGTGCCAGCAGCTTGTGGGGTACACCGACCTCTGGGGCCAACGTCCTGACTTTC
. | . | TRBJ1-3 | TRBV30 | CAWTPGRSGNTIYF | TGTGCCTGGACCCCCGGGCGGTCTGGAAACACCATATATTTT
. | TRBD1 | TRBJ2-1 | TRBV6-1 | CASSPGQKNNEQFF | TGTGCCAGCAGCCCGGGACAGAAAAACAATGAGCAGTTCTTC
. | TRBD1 | TRBJ2-5 | TRBV15 | CATSRGQRTGEETQYF | TGTGCCACCAGCAGAGGACAGAGGACAGGGGAAGAGACCCAGTACTTC
few | TRBD1 | TRBJ2-5 | TRBV19 | CASSRGQGAGETQYF | TGTGCCAGTAGTCGGGGACAGGGGGCAGGAGAGACCCAGTACTTC
few | . | TRBJ2-5 | TRBV7-9 | CASSLEIETQYF | TGTGCCAGCAGCTTAGAAATTGAGACCCAGTACTTC
. | . | TRBJ1-2 | TRBV28 | CASSPGTPSGGYTF | TGTGCCAGCAGCCCTGGGACCCCGTCGGGCGGCTACACCTTC
. | . | TRBJ2-7 | TRBV6-4 | CASDRPRRKYF | TGTGCCAGCGATCGACCTCGCAGGAAGTACTTC
. | TRBD1 | TRBJ1-1 | TRBV7-8 | CASSLAGTGGEAFF | TGTGCCAGCAGCTTAGCCGGGACAGGGGGCGAGGCTTTCTTT